This TCR beta chain was retrieved from a study of shared clonotypes between healthy human individuals. For each subset, genomic DNA was distributed in equal portions over several immunoSEQ plates. This table comes from immunoSEQ multiplex PCR, and its TCRdb copy is limited to in-frame clones, with some not included. This table has approximately 2,000,000 clones, 93% appearing once. With 8 bases removed from V and 8 bases from J, the gap between germline ends came to 10 bases. The V gene's germline CDR1 is SEHNR and CDR2 FQNEAQ (reference sequence). There are 12 residues in the CDR3. This clone is a singleton in its sample. CD8 cells regarded as naive lacked CD45RO, were positively chosen for CCR7, and omitted terminally differentiated effector memory CD45RA+ cells.

The chain carries TRBV7-9 and TRBJ1-6; maybe TRBD1 (5 bases). Sequencing was performed on naive CD8+ T cells from PBMCs. The receptor comes from a man between 18 and 35 years old in good health. Some clones in this sample may be carry-over from other donors' samples. The CDR3 DNA sequence: TGTGCCAGCCGGGACCCCGATTCACCCCTCCACTTT. It translates to CASRDPDSPLHF.